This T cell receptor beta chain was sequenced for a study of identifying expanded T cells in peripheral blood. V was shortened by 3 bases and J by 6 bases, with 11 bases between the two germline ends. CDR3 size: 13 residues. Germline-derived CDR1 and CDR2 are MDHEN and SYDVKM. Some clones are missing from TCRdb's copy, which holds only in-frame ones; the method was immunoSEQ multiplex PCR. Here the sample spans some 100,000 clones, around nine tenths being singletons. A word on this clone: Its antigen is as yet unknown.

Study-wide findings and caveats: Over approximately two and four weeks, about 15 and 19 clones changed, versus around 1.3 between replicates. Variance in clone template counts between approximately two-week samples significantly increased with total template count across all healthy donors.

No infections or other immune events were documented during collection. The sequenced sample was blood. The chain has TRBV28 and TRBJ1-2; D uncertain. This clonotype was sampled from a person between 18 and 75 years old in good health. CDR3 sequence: CASSLVTVDGYTF. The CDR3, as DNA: TGTGCCAGCAGTTTGGTCACGGTGGATGGCTACACCTTC.